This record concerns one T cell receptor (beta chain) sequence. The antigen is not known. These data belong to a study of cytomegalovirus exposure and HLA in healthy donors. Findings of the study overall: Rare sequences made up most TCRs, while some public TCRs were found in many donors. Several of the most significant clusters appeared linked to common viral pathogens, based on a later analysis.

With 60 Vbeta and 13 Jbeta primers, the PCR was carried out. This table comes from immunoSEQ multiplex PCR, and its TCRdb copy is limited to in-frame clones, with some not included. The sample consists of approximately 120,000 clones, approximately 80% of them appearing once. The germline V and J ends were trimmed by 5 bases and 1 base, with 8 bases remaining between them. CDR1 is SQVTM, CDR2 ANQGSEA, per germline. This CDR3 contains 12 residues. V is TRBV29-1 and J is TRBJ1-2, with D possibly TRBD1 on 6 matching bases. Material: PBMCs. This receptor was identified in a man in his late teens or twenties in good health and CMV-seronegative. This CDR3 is CSVRDNNYGYTF. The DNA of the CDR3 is TGCAGCGTTAGGGACAATAACTATGGCTACACCTTC.